This T cell receptor (beta chain) was found in a study of T cell responses to AZD1222 COVID-19 vaccine (dated by TCRdb to about 2021). General notes on the study: AZD1222 recipients given second doses at about 4 weeks or at about 12 weeks were pooled, since spike-specific TCR depth and breadth were not found to differ between the two schedules. TCR sequencing covered over 230 trial participants: 200 to 220 given two doses of AZD1222 and 26 given two doses of MenACWY control vaccine. Enrollment into the trials was organized by age into subgroups of 18-55, 56-69 and 70-plus years, and those subgroups contained around 150, 28 and 57 TCR-sequenced participants, respectively.

Per the germline V gene, ENHRY is the CDR1 and SYGVKD is the CDR2. Spanning cysteine to phenylalanine, the CDR3 consists of 13 amino acids. Only CDR3 DNA is held: 39 bases, read in frame from base 1. V sheds 7 bases and J sheds 3 bases, leaving 12 bases between their ends. The CDR3 regions of human TCRbeta chains were subjected to immunosequencing. Per the authors' processing: TCRs in the repertoires were compared against a reference library of SARS-CoV-2-specific TCRs that had been generated with the MIRA antigen-specificity platform. Breadth meant the fraction of unique TCRs that were SARS-CoV-2-associated, whereas depth meant the fraction of total T cells that were SARS-CoV-2-associated. Using the MIRA data, each spike-specific TCR was mapped to the spike region that the TCR reacts to and placed in a CD4 or CD8 class. Log10-transformed breadth and depth values were compared by one-way ANOVA with Sidak's multiple comparisons tests. Imported from immuneACCESS, the table was reduced by TCRdb to in-frame sequences with V and J called. These copies leave out some clones; in studies compared against another copy, an unresolved V gene accounts for under half, and the cause of the remainder is not known. V and J calls and clone size are copied from that table; D and trimming were computed from the DNA. This sample has 150,000 or so clones in its table, and 90% of those were observed once. The ten top clones hold over 1.2% of the sample.

Reading the label with the study, this specimen's time point is: baseline before first vaccination. Vaccinee samples came from UK trials COV001 and COV002, including a single-blind randomized controlled phase 2/3 trial of AZD1222 (ChAdOx1 nCoV-19) in healthy adults. For TCRbeta chain sequencing, PBMC samples from trial participants were taken at day 0 and at day 28 after the second dose. As regards this clone: Its cognate antigen has yet to be identified. No much larger clonotype is one base removed from it; base qualities were not supplied.

What the work shows at the level of the full study, not this receptor alone: After two AZD1222 doses, both the breadth and the depth of spike-specific TCRs were significantly higher than at day 0 and than in MenACWY recipients. Nearly half of unique spike-specific TCRs reportedly recognized epitopes outside regions mutated in the B.1.351 and B.1.1.7 variants. In the small 56-69-year group, the increase in depth fell short of significance, most likely because of low power. Because no day 14 peak-response samples were available, repertoires were characterized only after the peak T cell response. Participants were mostly white British and included more females than males, and it was suggested by the authors that clonal diversity may have been underestimated. The whole spike protein was spanned by vaccine-associated CD4 TCRs, and dominant responses were seen in regions 160-218 and 743-854. Conclusions about previously exposed vaccinees are limited because only a handful of AZD1222 recipients were SARS-CoV-2 seropositive at baseline.

Specimen: peripheral blood, collected on day 0 of AZD1222 vaccination. The rearrangement joined TRBV10-3 to TRBJ1-1; the D gene is unclear. The source is an adult in good health. Here is the DNA: TGTGCCATCAAGGCCAATGGGGACACTGAAGCTTTCTTT. It codes for CAIKANGDTEAFF.